Listed below are T cell receptor beta chains from one sample, sequenced in a study of graft-versus-host responses after intestinal transplantation. Using immunoSEQ multiplex PCR, the repertoire was profiled, and TCRdb retains in-frame clones only, with some absent. The sample contains approximately 74,000 clones, over 80% of which appear only once. The input for sequencing was PBMCs, taken 98 days after intestinal transplantation. The receptors here all came from a human patient who received an intestinal transplant, so some T cells may come from the graft donor. Both conserved end residues are part of each CDR3. D genes are given only for firm matches. The size entry is marked missing in some rows and otherwise reads once, few, many or a size class.

CDR3 length,clone size,J gene,D gene,V gene,CDR3 DNA,CDR3 protein
16,-,TRBJ1-3,-,TRBV27,TGTGCCAGCAGTCCCAACGCGGCCAGGGTTGGAAACACCATATATTTT,CASSPNAARVGNTIYF
13,once,TRBJ2-7,-,TRBV7-3,TGTGCCAGCAGCTTGACGGGAGTAGCCGAGCAGTACTTC,CASSLTGVAEQYF
16,-,TRBJ1-6,TRBD1,TRBV10-3,TGTGCCATCAGCTGTCACCGGGACAGGCTAAATTCACCCCTCCACTTT,CAISCHRDRLNSPLHF
15,-,TRBJ2-2,TRBD1,TRBV5-1,TGCGCCAGCAGCTCAAGGACAGGCAACGCCGGGGAGCTGTTTTTT,CASSSRTGNAGELFF
13,-,TRBJ2-5,-,TRBV27,TGTGCCAGCAGTTTGGACGCCTTGGGGGAGCAGTACTTC,CASSLDALGEQYF
14,-,TRBJ2-5,-,TRBV27,TGTGCCAGCAGTTTAATTCCTAGCGAAGAGACCCAGTACTTC,CASSLIPSEETQYF
16,-,TRBJ2-3,-,TRBV9,TGTGCCAGCAGCGTAAGAGATGGCACGCTGCGGGATACGCAGTATTTT,CASSVRDGTLRDTQYF
14,-,TRBJ2-1,TRBD2,TRBV2,TGTGCCAGCATCTTACGGGAGGGAGGGAATGAGCAGTTCTTC,CASILREGGNEQFF
14,once,TRBJ2-3,-,TRBV28,TGTGCCAGCAGTTTAGAGGAGGGCGTTGATACGCAGTATTTT,CASSLEEGVDTQYF
16,-,TRBJ2-3,TRBD2,TRBV7-2,TGTGCCAGCAGCTTCGTGGCGGGGGAATCCACAGATACGCAGTATTTT,CASSFVAGESTDTQYF
15,-,TRBJ1-1,-,TRBV5-1,TGCGCCAGCAGCTTGTCCCCCACAGAGGGGACTGAAGCTTTCTTT,CASSLSPTEGTEAFF
13,-,TRBJ1-6,-,TRBV29-1,TGCAGCGTTGTTTCAGGGCTTAATTCACCCCTCCACTTT,CSVVSGLNSPLHF
14,-,TRBJ1-1,-,TRBV9,TGTGCCAGCAGCGTAGAGGGGGTGAACACTGAAGCTTTCTTT,CASSVEGVNTEAFF
14,-,TRBJ2-1,TRBD1,TRBV29-1,TGCAGCGTTGTGGGACAGGATCGCGGCACTGAGCAGTTCTTC,CSVVGQDRGTEQFF
16,once,TRBJ1-2,-,TRBV21-1,TGTGCCAGCAGCAAAGAGGTCCGGGACAGGGACTATGGCTACACCTTC,CASSKEVRDRDYGYTF
14,-,TRBJ2-3,TRBD1,TRBV27,TGTGCCAGCAGTCTGACAGGGGGGTTAGATACGCAGTATTTT,CASSLTGGLDTQYF
14,few,TRBJ2-7,TRBD2,TRBV5-1,TGCGCCAGCAGCTTGGGGGGAGGGCCCTACGAGCAGTACTTC,CASSLGGGPYEQYF
17,-,TRBJ1-6,-,TRBV9,TGTGCCAGCAGCGTAGAGGGGGACACCACAAGGGGTTCACCCCTCCACTTT,CASSVEGDTTRGSPLHF
14,-,TRBJ2-7,-,TRBV5-4,TGTGCCAGCAGTACAGGCTCGAGCTCCTACGAGCAGTACTTC,CASSTGSSSYEQYF
14,-,TRBJ2-5,-,TRBV7-6,TGTGCCAGCAGCTTAGGTGGTCTCCAAGAGACCCAGTACTTC,CASSLGGLQETQYF
13,-,TRBJ1-2,TRBD1,TRBV6-1,TGTGCCAGCAGCCAGGGGGCGACCTATGGCTACACCTTC,CASSQGATYGYTF
11,-,TRBJ1-2,-,TRBV19,TGTGCCAGTATGTCCAGCTATGGCTACACCTTC,CASMSSYGYTF
14,-,TRBJ2-3,TRBD1,TRBV5-6,TGTGCCAGCAGCTATCGGACAGGGTGGGATACGCAGTATTTT,CASSYRTGWDTQYF
15,-,TRBJ2-5,-,TRBV4-1,TGCGCCAGCAGCCACTGGAGCTCAGGCCAAGAGACCCAGTACTTC,CASSHWSSGQETQYF
15,-,TRBJ1-4,-,TRBV9,TGTGCCAGCAGCGGAAAGGGGGCAACTAATGAAAAACTGTTTTTT,CASSGKGATNEKLFF
13,-,TRBJ2-3,-,TRBV5-6,TGTGCCAGCCGCCTTTGGGGGGGCGATACGCAGTATTTT,CASRLWGGDTQYF
15,-,TRBJ1-5,-,TRBV15,TGTGCCACCAGCCCAAGAGAGGGAGGGTATTGGCCCCAGCATTTT,CATSPREGGYWPQHF
15,-,TRBJ1-5,-,TRBV2,TGTGCCAGCAGTGAAGGCCATTATAGCAATCAGCCCCAGCATTTT,CASSEGHYSNQPQHF
12,-,TRBJ1-1,-,TRBV6-1,TGTGCCAGTAAGCGAGGGAACACTGAAGCTTTCTTT,CASKRGNTEAFF
11,-,TRBJ2-1,-,TRBV20-1,TGCAGTGCACCCGGGACGGGTGAGCAGTTCTTC,CSAPGTGEQFF
14,-,TRBJ2-7,TRBD2,TRBV5-1,TGCGCCAGCAGCGGGGAGGGCGAGTATTACGAGCAGTACTTC,CASSGEGEYYEQYF
13,few,TRBJ1-5,-,TRBV6-1,TGTGCCAGCAGTGAAGAGTTCAATCAGCCCCAGCATTTT,CASSEEFNQPQHF
12,-,TRBJ1-2,-,TRBV29-1,TGCAGCGTTGTGGGGGGCGTAGGGGGCTACACCTTC,CSVVGGVGGYTF
15,-,TRBJ1-1,-,TRBV5-1,TGCGCCAGCAGCGGATATGGGGGGAGGTACACTGAAGCTTTCTTT,CASSGYGGRYTEAFF
18,-,TRBJ2-6,TRBD1,TRBV9,TGTGCCAGCAGCCCTACGGGACAGGGCTATTCTGGGGCCAACGTCCTGACTTTC,CASSPTGQGYSGANVLTF
13,-,TRBJ1-1,-,TRBV18,TGTGCCAGCTCACCAGGGGCGAACACTGAAGCTTTCTTT,CASSPGANTEAFF
15,-,TRBJ2-7,-,TRBV18,TGTGCCAGCTCACCATGGGGACAACCACCCTACGAGCAGTACTTC,CASSPWGQPPYEQYF
15,-,TRBJ2-3,-,TRBV7-9,TGTGCCAGCAGCCACCTGAACAGGGGCACAGATACGCAGTATTTT,CASSHLNRGTDTQYF
13,-,TRBJ2-1,TRBD1,TRBV7-2,TGTGCCAGCACCGCTGACAGGGCAGGGGAGCAGTTCTTC,CASTADRAGEQFF
12,-,TRBJ1-1,-,TRBV19,TGTGCCAGTAGTAATCCTTACACTGAAGCTTTCTTT,CASSNPYTEAFF
14,-,TRBJ2-7,-,TRBV11-2,TGTGCCAGCAGCTTAGAATCCGGTTCCTACGAGCAGTACTTC,CASSLESGSYEQYF
13,once,TRBJ2-5,TRBD1,TRBV5-6,TGTGCCAGCAGCCCGGGACAGATAGAGACCCAGTACTTC,CASSPGQIETQYF
13,-,TRBJ2-1,-,TRBV28,TGTGCCAGCAGTTTGGCTCTAGCGATTGGGCCGTTCTTC,CASSLALAIGPFF
13,once,TRBJ1-1,-,TRBV25-1,TGTGCCAGCAGCCCCGCCTTGAACACTGAAGCTTTCTTT,CASSPALNTEAFF
14,-,TRBJ2-1,-,TRBV5-6,TGTGCCAGCAGCTTGGCGGGCGCCCACAATGAGCAGTTCTTC,CASSLAGAHNEQFF
12,-,TRBJ2-7,TRBD1,TRBV6-6,TGTGCCAGCAGTCGGACAGGCTTGGAGCAGTACTTC,CASSRTGLEQYF
16,-,TRBJ2-5,-,TRBV15,TGTGCCACCAGCAGAGCGATTAGGGGGTACCAAGAGACCCAGTACTTC,CATSRAIRGYQETQYF
13,-,TRBJ1-1,TRBD1,TRBV6-5,TGTGCCAGCAGTTATACAGGGGTAACTGAAGCTTTCTTT,CASSYTGVTEAFF
15,few,TRBJ2-1,TRBD2,TRBV5-1,TGCGCCAGCAGCTTGACGGCGGGGGGGCTAGGTGAGCAGTTCTTC,CASSLTAGGLGEQFF
15,-,TRBJ2-7,TRBD1,TRBV7-2,TGTGCCAGCAGCGGGCCCGGGACAGGGATCTACGAGCAGTACTTC,CASSGPGTGIYEQYF
15,-,TRBJ2-1,-,TRBV5-1,TGCGCCAGCAGCTTGGCGGGGTCCGGGGGCAATGAGCAGTTCTTC,CASSLAGSGGNEQFF
16,-,TRBJ2-1,TRBD2,TRBV27,TGTGCCAGCAGTTTACGGGGGACTAGCGGTTACAATGAGCAGTTCTTC,CASSLRGTSGYNEQFF
16,-,TRBJ2-1,TRBD2,TRBV5-6,TGTGCCAGCAGCTTGGCGGCTAGCGGGAGCTCAAGTGAGCAGTTCTTC,CASSLAASGSSSEQFF